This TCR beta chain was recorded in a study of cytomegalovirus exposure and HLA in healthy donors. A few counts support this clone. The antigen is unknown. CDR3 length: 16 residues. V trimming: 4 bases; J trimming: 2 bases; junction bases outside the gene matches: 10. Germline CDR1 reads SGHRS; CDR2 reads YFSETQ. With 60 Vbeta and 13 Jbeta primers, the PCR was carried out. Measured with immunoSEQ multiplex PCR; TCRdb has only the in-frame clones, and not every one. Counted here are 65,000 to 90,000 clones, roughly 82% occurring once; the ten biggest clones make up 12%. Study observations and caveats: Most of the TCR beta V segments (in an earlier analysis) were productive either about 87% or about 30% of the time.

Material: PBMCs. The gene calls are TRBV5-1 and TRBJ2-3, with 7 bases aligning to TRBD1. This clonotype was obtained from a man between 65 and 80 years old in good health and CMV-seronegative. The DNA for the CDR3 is TGCGCCAGCAGCAAGCTTCCGGGACAGAACACAGATACGCAGTATTTT. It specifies CASSKLPGQNTDTQYF.